These T cell receptor beta chains were read from a single sample in a study of T and B cells in COVID-19 patients. MiXCR, run by TCRdb on the multiplex PCR reads, gives a single entry per CDR3 protein. The table has roughly 16,000 distinct CDR3 sequences, roughly 29% seen once. The sequenced sample consisted of blood. These receptors came from a human donor who had recovered from COVID-19. Both conserved end residues are part of each CDR3. A D gene is named only where the DNA matches it firmly.

>TRBV6-1|TRBJ2-2|.
CASSGLRTGELFF
>TRBV19|TRBJ1-4|.
CASSEAGRGFFGEKLFF
>TRBV20-1|TRBJ2-7|TRBD1
CSARQGQGFGYEQYF
>TRBV12-3/TRBV12-4|TRBJ2-5|TRBD2
CATSDALGLAEIQETQYF
>TRBV6-5|TRBJ1-1|.
CASTLLSGTEAFF
>TRBV10-3|TRBJ2-3|TRBD2
CAIRGGVPTDTQYF
>TRBV5-6|.|TRBD2
CASTARGGQETQYF
>TRBV5-1|TRBJ2-1|TRBD2
CASSFSGGPYNEQFF
>TRBV7-9|TRBJ1-1|TRBD1
CASSSRGGMNTEAFF
>TRBV6-2/TRBV6-3|TRBJ2-7|TRBD2
CASSSLAVYEQYF
>TRBV11-3|TRBJ2-5|.
CASSWGLGREISETQYF
>TRBV19|TRBJ2-5|TRBD2
CASGTSGAQETQYF
>TRBV6-6|TRBJ2-7|TRBD1
CASTRGPSSALAYEQYF
>TRBV5-4|TRBJ1-1|.
CASSFSTGTLNTEAFF
>TRBV10-3|TRBJ2-2|.
CAISERQLNTGELFF
>TRBV15|TRBJ1-3|.
CATSSRQSGNTIYF
>TRBV6-2/TRBV6-3|TRBJ1-1|.
CASRNRQSNTEAFF